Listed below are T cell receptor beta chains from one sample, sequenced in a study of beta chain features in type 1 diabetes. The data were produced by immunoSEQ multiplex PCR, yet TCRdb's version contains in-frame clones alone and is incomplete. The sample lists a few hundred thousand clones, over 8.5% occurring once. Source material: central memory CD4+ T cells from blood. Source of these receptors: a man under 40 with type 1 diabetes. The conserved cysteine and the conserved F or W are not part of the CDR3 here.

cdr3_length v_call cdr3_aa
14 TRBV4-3 ASSHFSGTSISEQY
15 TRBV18 ASSPQSSVVGKETQY
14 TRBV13 ASSSTKRYGPYEQY
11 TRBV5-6 ASSSGTSSAQY
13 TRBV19 ASSANGGFREPQH
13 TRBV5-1 ASSPSVGVGTEAF
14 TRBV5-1 ASSVGTGDFTDTQY
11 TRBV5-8 ASTRQGNQPQH
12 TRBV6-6 ASSRTATNYGYT
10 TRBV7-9 ASSPRDNEQF
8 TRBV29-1 SVSGNEQF
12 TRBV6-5 ASSSPSDGDEQF
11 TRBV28 ASGGGYVYGYT
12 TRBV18 ASSPGVSNQPQH
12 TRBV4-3 ASSQDLSGSEAF
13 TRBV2 ASSTEGGGANVLT
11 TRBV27 ASSSWPSDEQY
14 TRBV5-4 ASSSPAGGTSYEQY
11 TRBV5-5 ASSTGAGNTIY
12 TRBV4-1 ASSQGALADTQY
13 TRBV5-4 ASSLGLAGADTQY
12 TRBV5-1 ASSTGQTLYEQY
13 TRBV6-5 ASTSTSGSTDTQY
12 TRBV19 ASSRQGRDYGYT
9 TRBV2 ASRAYNEQF
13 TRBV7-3 ASSANRGGYNEQF
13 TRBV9 ASSVMAGNHYEQY
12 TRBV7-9 ASGRLAGGYEQY
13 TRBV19 ASSSGARSYNEQF
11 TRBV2 ASSWTGGTEAF
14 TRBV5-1 ASSYGTGGTYNEQF
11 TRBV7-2 ASSPQFGDEQY
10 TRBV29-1 SVNQGTYEQY
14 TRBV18 ASSLRQTGTNTEAF
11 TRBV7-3 ASGKGSSYEQY
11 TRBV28 ASSRTDTGELF
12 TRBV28 ASGEGQGGRGYT
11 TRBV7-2 ASSRGQGLGYT
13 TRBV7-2 ASSALGGHNYGYT
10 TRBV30 AHGTDGNTIY
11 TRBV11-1 ASSRLGTGELF
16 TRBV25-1 ASSPPTGQSSGANVLT
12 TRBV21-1 ASSKATSGTEAF
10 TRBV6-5 ASSRTGYGYT
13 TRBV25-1 ASSPLGGGGTEAF